The TCR beta chain under discussion was sequenced for a study of blood T cell repertoires in COVID-19. As for the study in general: Samples came from the United States, Italy and Spain, spanning acute and convalescent COVID-19. From T cells, B-cell-depleted T cells, or PBMCs came the material, which was cDNA or gDNA.

The germline V gene has CDR1 MNHEY and CDR2 SVGAGI. V was cut by 9 bases and J by 6 bases, with 16 bases left in between. CDR3 size: 13 residues. This clone has a single count. Under the authors' procedure: Counts of nucleated cells, estimated from reference gene primer amplification, were obtained. Only in-frame clones appear in the TCRdb table, and some are missing; sequencing was by immunoSEQ multiplex PCR. V, J and clone size are those of that table, while D and trimming were read from the DNA. The sample has 150,000 to 200,000 clones, approximately 82% seen once; the top ten hold about 6.9%. The J gene is TRBJ2-3, the V gene TRBV6-5; possible D gene TRBD1, 6 bases. The sequenced sample consisted of peripheral blood. The receptor was isolated from a human donor with acute or convalescent COVID-19. The donor label of this sample is uncertain. The CDR3, as DNA: TGTGCCAGTACCGGGACAACAAGCGATACGCAGTATTTT. It codes for CASTGTTSDTQYF.